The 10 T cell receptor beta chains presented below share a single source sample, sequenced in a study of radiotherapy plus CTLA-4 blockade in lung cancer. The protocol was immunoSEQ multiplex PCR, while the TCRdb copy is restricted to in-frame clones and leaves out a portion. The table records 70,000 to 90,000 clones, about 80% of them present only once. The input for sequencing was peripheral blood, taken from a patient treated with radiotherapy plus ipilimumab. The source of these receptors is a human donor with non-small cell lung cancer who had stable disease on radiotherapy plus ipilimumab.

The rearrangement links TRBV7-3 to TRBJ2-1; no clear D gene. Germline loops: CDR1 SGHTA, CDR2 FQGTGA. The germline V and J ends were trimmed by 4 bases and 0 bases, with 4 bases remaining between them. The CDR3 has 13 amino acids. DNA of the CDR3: TGTGCCAGCAGCTCGTACTCCTACAATGAGCAGTTCTTC. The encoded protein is CASSSYSYNEQFF.

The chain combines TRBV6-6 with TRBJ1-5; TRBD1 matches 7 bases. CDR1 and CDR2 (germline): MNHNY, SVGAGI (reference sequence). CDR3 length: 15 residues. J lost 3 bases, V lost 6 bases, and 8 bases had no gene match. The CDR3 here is CASSSTGRNNQPQHF. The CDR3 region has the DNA TGTGCCAGCAGCTCGACAGGGAGGAACAATCAGCCCCAGCATTTT.

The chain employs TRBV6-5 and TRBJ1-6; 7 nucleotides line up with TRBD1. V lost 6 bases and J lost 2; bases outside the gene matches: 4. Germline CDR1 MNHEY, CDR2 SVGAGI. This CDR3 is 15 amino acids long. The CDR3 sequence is CASSTDRAYNSPLHF. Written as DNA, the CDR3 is TGTGCCAGCAGCACAGACAGGGCCTATAATTCACCCCTCCACTTT.

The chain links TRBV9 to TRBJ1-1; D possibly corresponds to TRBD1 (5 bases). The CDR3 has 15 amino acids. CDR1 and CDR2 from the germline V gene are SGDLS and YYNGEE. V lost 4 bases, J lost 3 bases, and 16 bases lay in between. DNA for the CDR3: TGTGCCAGCAGCCCTGGGCAGGGTGCTTACACTGAAGCTTTCTTT. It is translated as CASSPGQGAYTEAFF.

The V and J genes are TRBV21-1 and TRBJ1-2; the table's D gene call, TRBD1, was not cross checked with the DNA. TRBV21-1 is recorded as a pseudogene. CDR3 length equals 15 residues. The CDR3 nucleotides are TGTGCCAGCAGCAAGACAGGTAGACAGGGTGAGGGCTACACCTTC. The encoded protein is CASSKTGRQGEGYTF.

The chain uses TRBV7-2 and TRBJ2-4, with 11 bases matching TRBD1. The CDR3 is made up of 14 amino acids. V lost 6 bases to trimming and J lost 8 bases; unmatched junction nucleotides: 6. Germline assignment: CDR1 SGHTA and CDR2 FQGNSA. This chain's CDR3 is CASRRTGGLDIQYF. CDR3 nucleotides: TGTGCCAGCAGACGGACAGGGGGCTTGGACATTCAGTACTTC.

The CDR3 DNA sequence: TGTGCCAGCAGCCGAGGACAGGGGACGTCCTACGAGCAGTACTTC. It yields the protein CASSRGQGTSYEQYF. The chain carries TRBV6-5 and TRBJ2-7; 9 bases align to TRBD1. V gave up 6 bases and J gave up 1 base; unmatched junction bases: 7. Germline loops: CDR1 MNHEY, CDR2 SVGAGI. The CDR3 covers 15 residues.

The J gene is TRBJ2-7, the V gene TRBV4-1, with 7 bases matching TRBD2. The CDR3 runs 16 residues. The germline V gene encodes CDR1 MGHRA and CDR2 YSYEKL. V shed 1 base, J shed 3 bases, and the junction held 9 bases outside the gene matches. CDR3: CASSQGHISGYYEQYF. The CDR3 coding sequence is TGCGCCAGCAGCCAAGGCCATATTAGCGGGTACTACGAGCAGTACTTC.

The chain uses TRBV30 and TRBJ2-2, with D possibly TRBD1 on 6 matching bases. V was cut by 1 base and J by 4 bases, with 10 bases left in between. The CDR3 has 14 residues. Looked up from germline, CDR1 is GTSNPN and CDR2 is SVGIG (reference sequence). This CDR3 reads CAWSALDSTGELFF. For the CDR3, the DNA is TGTGCCTGGAGTGCCCTGGACAGCACCGGGGAGCTGTTTTTT.

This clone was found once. CDR3 protein: CASSLRRVGTEAFF. CDR3 bases: TGTGCCAGCAGTTTAAGGAGGGTCGGGACTGAAGCTTTCTTT. The chain has TRBV28 and TRBJ1-1; no clear D gene. This CDR3 is 14 amino acids long. Germline V CDR1 and CDR2: MDHEN, SYDVKM. The germline V and J ends were trimmed by 2 bases and 5 bases, with 12 bases remaining between them.